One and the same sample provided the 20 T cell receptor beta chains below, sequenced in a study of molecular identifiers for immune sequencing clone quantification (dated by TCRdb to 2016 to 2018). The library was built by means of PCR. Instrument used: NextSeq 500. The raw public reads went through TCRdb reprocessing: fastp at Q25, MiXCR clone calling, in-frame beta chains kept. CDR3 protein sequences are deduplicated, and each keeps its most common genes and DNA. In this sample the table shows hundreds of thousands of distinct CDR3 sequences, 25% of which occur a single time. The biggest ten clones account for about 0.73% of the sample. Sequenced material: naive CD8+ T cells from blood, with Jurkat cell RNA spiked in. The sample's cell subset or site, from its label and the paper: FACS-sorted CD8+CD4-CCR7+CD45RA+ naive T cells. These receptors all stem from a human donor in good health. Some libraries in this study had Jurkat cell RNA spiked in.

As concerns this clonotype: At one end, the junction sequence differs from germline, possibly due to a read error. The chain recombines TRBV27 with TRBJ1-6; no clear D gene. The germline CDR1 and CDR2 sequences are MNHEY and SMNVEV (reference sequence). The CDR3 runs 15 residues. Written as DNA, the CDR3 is TGTGCCAGCAGTGTATCAGGATACTATAATTTACCCCTCCACTTT. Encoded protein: CASSVSGYYNLPLHF.

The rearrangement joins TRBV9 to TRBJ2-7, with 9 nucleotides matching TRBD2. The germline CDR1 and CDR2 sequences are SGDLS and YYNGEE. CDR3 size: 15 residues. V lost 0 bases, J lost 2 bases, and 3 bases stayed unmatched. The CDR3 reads CASSVEASGAYEQYF. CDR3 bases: TGTGCCAGCAGCGTAGAAGCTAGCGGGGCCTACGAGCAGTACTTC.

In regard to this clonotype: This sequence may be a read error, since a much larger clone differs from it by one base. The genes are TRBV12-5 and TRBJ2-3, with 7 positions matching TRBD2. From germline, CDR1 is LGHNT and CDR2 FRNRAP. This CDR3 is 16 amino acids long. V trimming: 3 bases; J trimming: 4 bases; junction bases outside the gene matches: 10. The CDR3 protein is CASGFSTDTSADTQYF. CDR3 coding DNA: TGTGCTAGTGGTTTCTCGACGGACACTAGCGCAGATACGCAGTATTTT.

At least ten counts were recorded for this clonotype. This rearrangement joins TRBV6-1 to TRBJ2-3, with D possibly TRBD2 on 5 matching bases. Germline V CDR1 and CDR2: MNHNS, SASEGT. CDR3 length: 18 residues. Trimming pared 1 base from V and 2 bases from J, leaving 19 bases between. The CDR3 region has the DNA TGTGCCAGCAGTGAAGTTTGGTTGAAGCGGAGCCTCACAGATACGCAGTATTTT. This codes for CASSEVWLKRSLTDTQYF.

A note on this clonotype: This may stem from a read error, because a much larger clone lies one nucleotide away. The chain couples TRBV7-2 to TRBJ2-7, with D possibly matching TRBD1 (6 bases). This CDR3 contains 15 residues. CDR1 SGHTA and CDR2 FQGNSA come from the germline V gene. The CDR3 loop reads CASSLSTGTFYGQYF. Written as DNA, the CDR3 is TGTGCCAGCAGCTTAAGTACCGGGACATTCTACGGGCAGTACTTC.

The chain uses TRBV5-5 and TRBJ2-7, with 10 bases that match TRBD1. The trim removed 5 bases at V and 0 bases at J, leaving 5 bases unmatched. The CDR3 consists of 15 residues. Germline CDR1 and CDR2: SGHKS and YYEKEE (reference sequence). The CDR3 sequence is CASREGTGVSYEQYF. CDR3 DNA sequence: TGTGCCAGCAGGGAAGGGACAGGGGTCTCCTACGAGCAGTACTTC.

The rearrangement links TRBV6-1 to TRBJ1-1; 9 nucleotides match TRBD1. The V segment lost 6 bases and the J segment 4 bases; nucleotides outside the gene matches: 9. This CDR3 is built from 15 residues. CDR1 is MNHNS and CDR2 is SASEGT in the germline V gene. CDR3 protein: CASSADRGWVTEAFF. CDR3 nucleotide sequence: TGTGCCAGCAGCGCGGACAGGGGATGGGTCACTGAAGCTTTCTTT.

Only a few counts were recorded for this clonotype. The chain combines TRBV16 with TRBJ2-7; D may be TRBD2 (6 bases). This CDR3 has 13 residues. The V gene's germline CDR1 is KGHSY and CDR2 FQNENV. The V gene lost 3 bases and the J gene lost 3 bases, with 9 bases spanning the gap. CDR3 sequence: CASSQLAVYEQYF. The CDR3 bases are TGTGCCAGCAGCCAGTTAGCGGTCTACGAGCAGTACTTC.

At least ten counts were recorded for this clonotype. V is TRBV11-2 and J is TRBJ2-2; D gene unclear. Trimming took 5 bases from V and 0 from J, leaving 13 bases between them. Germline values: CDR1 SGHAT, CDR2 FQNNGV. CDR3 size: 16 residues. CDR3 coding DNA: TGTGCCAGCAGCCCGGGCCCAGGAGCGAACACCGGGGAGCTGTTTTTT. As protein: CASSPGPGANTGELFF.

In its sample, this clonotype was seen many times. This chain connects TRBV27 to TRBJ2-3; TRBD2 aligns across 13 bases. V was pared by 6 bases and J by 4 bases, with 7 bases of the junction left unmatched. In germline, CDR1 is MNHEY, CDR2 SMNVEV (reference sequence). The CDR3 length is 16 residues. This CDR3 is CASRQGTSGTPDTQYF. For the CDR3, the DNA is TGTGCCAGCAGACAAGGGACTAGCGGGACCCCAGATACGCAGTATTTT.

CDR3 protein: CASSWDFRNRETQYF. Here the CDR3 DNA reads TGTGCCAGCAGCTGGGACTTCCGGAACCGAGAGACCCAGTACTTC. V and J are TRBV7-9 and TRBJ2-5, with a weak D call TRBD2 (6 bases). Germline loops: CDR1 SEHNR, CDR2 FQNEAQ (reference sequence). Trimming shortened V by 4 bases and J by 4 bases, and 16 bases separated the two germline ends. The CDR3 runs 15 residues.

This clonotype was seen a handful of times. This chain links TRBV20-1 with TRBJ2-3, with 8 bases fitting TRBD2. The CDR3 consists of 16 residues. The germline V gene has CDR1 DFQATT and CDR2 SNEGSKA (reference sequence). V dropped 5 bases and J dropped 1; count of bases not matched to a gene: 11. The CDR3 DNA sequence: TGCAGTGCTCAAACTCAAAGCGGGAGTGGCACAGATACGCAGTATTTT. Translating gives CSAQTQSGSGTDTQYF.

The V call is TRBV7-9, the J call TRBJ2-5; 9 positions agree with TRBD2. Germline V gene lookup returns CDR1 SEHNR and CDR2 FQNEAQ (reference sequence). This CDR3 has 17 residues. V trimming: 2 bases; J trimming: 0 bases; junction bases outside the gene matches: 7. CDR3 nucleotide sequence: TGTGCCAGCAGCTTACCCGGGCTAGCGGGGTACCAAGAGACCCAGTACTTC. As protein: CASSLPGLAGYQETQYF. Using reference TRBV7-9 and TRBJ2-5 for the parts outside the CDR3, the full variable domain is DTGVSQNPRHKITKRGQNVTFRCDPISEHNRLYWYRQTLGQGPEFLTYFQNEAQLEKSRLLSDRFSAERPKGSFSTLEIQRTEQGDSAMYLCASSLPGLAGYQETQYFGPGTRLLVL.

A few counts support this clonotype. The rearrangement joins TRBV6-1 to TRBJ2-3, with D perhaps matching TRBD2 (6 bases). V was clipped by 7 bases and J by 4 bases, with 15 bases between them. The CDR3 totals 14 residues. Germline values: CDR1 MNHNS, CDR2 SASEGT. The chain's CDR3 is CASKPGLYPDTQYF. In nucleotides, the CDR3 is TGTGCCAGCAAACCGGGACTTTACCCAGATACGCAGTATTTT.

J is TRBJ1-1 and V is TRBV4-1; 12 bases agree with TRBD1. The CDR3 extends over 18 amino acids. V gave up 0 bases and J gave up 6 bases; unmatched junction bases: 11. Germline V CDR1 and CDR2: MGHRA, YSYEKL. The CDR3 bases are TGCGCCAGCAGCCAAGATAGAGGGACAGGGGGCTGGAGCCCTGAAGCTTTCTTT. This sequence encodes CASSQDRGTGGWSPEAFF.

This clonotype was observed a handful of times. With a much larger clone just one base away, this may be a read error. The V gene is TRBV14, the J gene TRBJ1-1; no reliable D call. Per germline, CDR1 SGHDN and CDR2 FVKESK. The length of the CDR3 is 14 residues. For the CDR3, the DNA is TGTGCCAGCAGCCAAGGGAGACTGAACACTGAAGCTCTCTTT. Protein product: CASSQGRLNTEALF.

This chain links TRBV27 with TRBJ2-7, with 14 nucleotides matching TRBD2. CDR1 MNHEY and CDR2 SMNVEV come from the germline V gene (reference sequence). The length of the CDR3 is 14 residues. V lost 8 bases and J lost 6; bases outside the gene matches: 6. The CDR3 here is CASGPGLAGVEQYF. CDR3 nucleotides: TGTGCCAGCGGTCCGGGACTAGCGGGAGTCGAGCAGTACTTC.

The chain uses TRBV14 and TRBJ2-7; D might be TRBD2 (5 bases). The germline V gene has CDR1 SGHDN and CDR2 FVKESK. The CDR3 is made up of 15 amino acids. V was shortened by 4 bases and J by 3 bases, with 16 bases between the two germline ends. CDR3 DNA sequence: TGTGCCAGCAGCCCCACCTGGGGAGAGGGCTACGAGCAGTACTTC. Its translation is CASSPTWGEGYEQYF.

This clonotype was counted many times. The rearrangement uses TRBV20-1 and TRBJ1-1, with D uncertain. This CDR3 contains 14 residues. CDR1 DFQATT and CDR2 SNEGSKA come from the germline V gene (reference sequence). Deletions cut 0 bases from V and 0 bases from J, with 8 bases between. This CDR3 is CSAREVEMNTEAFF. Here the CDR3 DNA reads TGCAGTGCTAGAGAAGTAGAAATGAACACTGAAGCTTTCTTT.

The CDR3 loop reads CSARLAGGNEQYF. The CDR3 nucleotides read TGCAGTGCCCGACTAGCGGGAGGCAACGAGCAGTACTTC. This chain uses TRBV20-1 with TRBJ2-7, with TRBD2 matching over 13 bases. Germline V gene sequence: CDR1 DFQATT, CDR2 SNEGSKA (reference sequence). V lost 6 bases and J lost 5; bases outside the gene matches: 4. The CDR3 sequence is 13 residues long.